Following are 22 T cell receptor beta chains from one sample sequenced in a study of blood T cell repertoires in COVID-19 (dated by TCRdb to the early 2020s). Libraries came from the immunoSEQ multiplex PCR assay. As stored in TCRdb, this immuneACCESS dataset retains in-frame rearrangements with V and J assigned. A fraction of the clones does not appear; measured against another copy, unresolved V genes explain less than half of the discrepancy, and the remainder lacks a known reason. This sample gives roughly 300,000 clones in total; roughly 87% of them show up just once. More than 1% of the sample is taken by the ten largest. The sequencing input was PBMCs or T cells enriched from blood (not recorded which). Every receptor here comes from a young woman who had recovered from COVID-19.

The table lists this clone with a few counts. The V and J genes are TRBV5-6 and TRBJ1-2; perhaps TRBD1 as D (5 bases). Germline CDR1 SGHDT, CDR2 YYEEEE. Trimming removed 1 base at V and 4 bases at J, with 14 bases between. The CDR3 length is 15 residues. CDR3 amino acids: CASSLFDPRAYGYTF. DNA for the CDR3: TGTGCCAGCAGCTTGTTTGACCCCAGGGCCTATGGCTACACCTTC.

The chain joins TRBV28 to TRBJ2-2, with D perhaps matching TRBD2 (5 bases). V was shortened by 7 bases and J by 6 bases, with 15 bases between the two germline ends. This CDR3 is 14 amino acids long. Germline V gene lookup returns CDR1 MDHEN and CDR2 SYDVKM. The CDR3 bases are TGTGCCAGCAAAACCCAAGGAGGTCCCGGGGAGCTGTTTTTT. It specifies CASKTQGGPGELFF. Full variable domain (rest looked up from reference TRBV28 and TRBJ2-2): DVKVTQSSRYLVKRTGEKVFLECVQDMDHENMFWYRQDPGLGLRLIYFSYDVKMKEKGDIPEGYSVSREKKERFSLILESASTNQTSMYLCASKTQGGPGELFFGEGSRLTVL.

The chain couples TRBV27 to TRBJ2-7; 9 bases map to TRBD1. Looked up from germline, CDR1 is MNHEY and CDR2 is SMNVEV (reference sequence). The CDR3 consists of 13 residues. V shed 5 bases, J shed 2 bases, and the junction held 1 base outside the gene matches. In DNA form, the CDR3 reads TGTGCCAGCAGTCGGGACAGGGCCTACGAGCAGTACTTC. This sequence encodes CASSRDRAYEQYF.

The chain uses TRBV7-9 and TRBJ1-6, with 9 bases aligning to TRBD1. V shed 1 base, J shed 7 bases, and the junction held 5 bases outside the gene matches. The CDR3 has 16 residues. Germline V gene lookup returns CDR1 SEHNR and CDR2 FQNEAQ (reference sequence). CDR3 sequence reads: CASSLGTGVSNSPLHF. CDR3 sequence (DNA): TGTGCCAGCAGCTTAGGGACAGGGGTTAGCAATTCACCCCTCCACTTT.

J is TRBJ2-1 and V is TRBV19; D is perhaps TRBD2 (6 bases). From germline, CDR1 is LNHDA and CDR2 SQIVND (reference sequence). The V end lost 4 bases, the J end lost 4 bases, and 8 bases lay between the germline ends. The CDR3 runs to 13 residues. Here the CDR3 reads CASSTGRYNEQFF. CDR3 in DNA: TGTGCCAGTAGTACCGGGAGATACAATGAGCAGTTCTTC.

The chain has TRBV12-3 or TRBV12-4 and TRBJ1-2, with TRBD1 matching over 9 bases. The CDR3 has 13 residues. V trimming: 5 bases; J trimming: 8 bases; junction bases outside the gene matches: 6. CDR3 sequence: CASSPGTGIGYTF. The CDR3 nucleotides are TGTGCCAGCAGTCCCGGGACAGGGATCGGCTACACCTTC.

This chain connects TRBV7-2 to TRBJ1-2, with a weak D call TRBD1 (5 bases). The V end lost 4 bases, the J end lost 10 bases, and 13 bases lay between the germline ends. This CDR3 comprises 12 residues. Germline V gives CDR1 SGHTA, CDR2 FQGNSA. The CDR3 reads CASSSGSSSYTF. In DNA, the CDR3 is TGTGCCAGCAGCTCAGGGTCGTCCTCCTACACCTTC. The whole variable domain, remainder taken from reference TRBV7-2 and TRBJ1-2, is GAGVSQSPSNKVTEKGKDVELRCDPISGHTALYWYRQSLGQGLEFLIYFQGNSAPDKSGLPSDRFSAERTGGSVSTLTIQRTQQEDSAVYLCASSSGSSSYTFGSGTRLTVV.

The chain is built from TRBV11-2 and TRBJ2-7; TRBD2 aligns across 8 bases. Germline V gene data show CDR1 as SGHAT and CDR2 as FQNNGV. After removal of 5 bases from V and 1 base from J, the junction contained 4 bases not matched to a gene. The CDR3 contains 14 residues. This CDR3 is CASSPTSGSYEQYF. Written as DNA, the CDR3 is TGTGCCAGCAGCCCCACTAGCGGATCCTACGAGCAGTACTTC.

The rearrangement links TRBV5-1 to TRBJ2-5, with D hard to call. Germline V CDR1 and CDR2: SGHRS, YFSETQ. Between the trimmed V and J ends, which lost 0 bases and 0 bases, there was a span of 12 bases. The CDR3 spans 16 residues. In DNA, the CDR3 is TGCGCCAGCAGCTTGGGTTTTGGCGACTACCAAGAGACCCAGTACTTC. Its protein product is CASSLGFGDYQETQYF.

The rearrangement joins TRBV5-1 to TRBJ2-5; 9 bases match TRBD2. The CDR3 has 15 residues. Trimming at V came to 0 bases and at J to 6 bases, leaving 6 bases not matched to a gene. Germline CDR1 reads SGHRS; CDR2 reads YFSETQ. CDR3 DNA sequence: TGCGCCAGCAGCTTGGGCGGGGGGGCCCGGCAGACCCAGTACTTC. Its translation is CASSLGGGARQTQYF.

Comment on this clone: Other DNA sequences of this sample code for an identical CDR3. The CDR3 spells CASSGDSLNTEAFF. As DNA, the CDR3 is TGTGCCAGCAGTGGGGACTCCCTGAACACTGAAGCTTTCTTT. The rearrangement links TRBV2 to TRBJ1-1; possibly TRBD1 for D (5 bases). CDR3 length equals 14 residues. Germline CDR1 is SNHLY and CDR2 is FYNNEI. V lost 4 bases, J lost 0 bases, and 9 bases lay in between. Together with reference TRBV2 and TRBJ1-1, the CDR3 gives the full variable domain: EPEVTQTPSHQVTQMGQEVILRCVPISNHLYFYWYRQILGQKVEFLVSFYNNEISEKSEIFDDQFSVERPDGSNFTLKIRSTKLEDSAMYFCASSGDSLNTEAFFGQGTRLTVV.

This chain connects TRBV10-2 to TRBJ2-1, with TRBD2 as a possible D gene (6 bases). Germline V CDR1 and CDR2: WSHSY, SAAADI. V gave up 0 bases and J gave up 4 bases, with 10 bases separating them. The CDR3 runs to 15 residues. CDR3 sequence reads: CASSESSAGYNEQFF. CDR3 nucleotides: TGCGCCAGCAGTGAGTCGAGTGCGGGATACAATGAGCAGTTCTTC.

This sequence joins TRBV6-5 and TRBJ2-2; a weak D match, TRBD2 (6 bases). Germline assignment: CDR1 MNHEY and CDR2 SVGAGI. V was cut by 0 bases and J by 6 bases, with 11 bases left in between. The CDR3 consists of 15 residues. Here the CDR3 DNA reads TGTGCCAGCAGTTACTCGACCGGCGGGGCCGGGGAGCTGTTTTTT. Its translation: CASSYSTGGAGELFF.

The CDR3 spells CASSVIIGGGYNEQFF. In DNA, the CDR3 is TGCGCCAGCAGTGTTATCATTGGGGGGGGGTACAATGAGCAGTTCTTC. J is TRBJ2-1 and V is TRBV10-2, with TRBD2 matching over 7 bases. With 4 bases clipped from V and 4 bases from J, the junction kept 10 bases outside the gene matches. The CDR3 sequence is 16 residues long. Germline V lookup: CDR1 WSHSY, CDR2 SAAADI.

This chain joins TRBV7-8 and TRBJ1-2; TRBD1 matches 12 bases. J gave up 3 bases and V 1 base, and 3 bases lay outside the gene matches. The CDR3 runs 16 residues. Germline CDR1 is SGHVS and CDR2 is FQNEAQ. In DNA form, the CDR3 reads TGTGCCAGCAGCTTAGGCGGGACAGGGGGCTACTATGGCTACACCTTC. Its protein product is CASSLGGTGGYYGYTF.

V gene TRBV4-2 combines with J gene TRBJ1-4, with TRBD1 as a possible D gene (5 bases). V lost 0 bases and J lost 13, with 21 bases in between. Germline CDR1 and CDR2: LGHNA and YNFKEQ. This CDR3 contains 16 residues. Here the CDR3 DNA reads TGTGCCAGCAGCCAAGATGGCGGGGACCCTCTTGGGGGACTGTTTTTT. This translates into CASSQDGGDPLGGLFF.

The V call is TRBV7-6, the J call TRBJ2-5; 9 bases fit TRBD2. The V gene end was trimmed by 5 bases and the J gene end by 5 bases; junction bases not matched to a gene: 12. The CDR3 spans 16 residues. The germline gives CDR1 SGHVS, CDR2 FNYEAQ. CDR3 sequence: CASSQSGSGGWETQYF. CDR3 sequence (DNA): TGTGCCAGCAGCCAGTCTGGTAGCGGGGGTTGGGAGACCCAGTACTTC.

V gene TRBV7-9 combines with J gene TRBJ2-5, with D tentatively TRBD1 (5 bases). The germline V gene encodes CDR1 SEHNR and CDR2 FQNEAQ (reference sequence). Deletions cut 3 bases from V and 5 bases from J, with 22 bases between. This CDR3 spans 17 amino acids. The CDR3: CASSLYLTEAMVETQYF. As DNA, the CDR3 is TGTGCCAGCAGCTTGTACCTGACAGAGGCGATGGTCGAGACCCAGTACTTC.

V gene TRBV29-1 combines with J gene TRBJ1-2; D may be TRBD1 (5 bases). The CDR3 loop spans 14 amino acids. V was cut by 6 bases and J by 1 base, with 15 bases left in between. Germline CDR1 is SQVTM and CDR2 is ANQGSEA. The CDR3 region has the DNA TGCAGCGTCCTGCACCCGGGACTTAACTATGGCTACACCTTC. Residues: CSVLHPGLNYGYTF.

The V and J genes are TRBV5-1 and TRBJ2-3; weak D call: TRBD1 (6 bases). The CDR3 extends over 15 amino acids. From germline, CDR1 is SGHRS and CDR2 YFSETQ. V lost 0 bases and J lost 2, with 10 bases in between. In nucleotides, the CDR3 is TGCGCCAGCAGCTTGGTCCAGGGGTCCACAGATACGCAGTATTTT. It specifies CASSLVQGSTDTQYF.

This clone occurred once. The chain combines TRBV10-2 with TRBJ2-7, with D unclear. Germline CDR1 is WSHSY and CDR2 is SAAADI. The CDR3 is 12 residues long. V shed 4 bases and J shed 2 bases, with 6 bases lying between them. The CDR3 is CASSGATYEQYF. CDR3 in DNA: TGCGCCAGCAGTGGGGCAACCTACGAGCAGTACTTC.

The chain has TRBV7-2 and TRBJ2-7, with 7 bases fitting TRBD1. Trimming at V came to 0 bases and at J to 1 base, leaving 9 bases not matched to a gene. This CDR3 has 17 amino acids. Germline-derived CDR1 and CDR2 are SGHTA and FQGNSA. The CDR3 DNA reads TGTGCCAGCAGCTTAGCACGACAGGGAATTGTTTCCTACGAGCAGTACTTC. Its protein product is CASSLARQGIVSYEQYF.